This T cell receptor (beta chain) was sequenced in a study of OX40 agonist ivuxolimab in advanced cancers. In this sample, this clone turned up once. The antigen is not known. General study results and limits: Average numbers of expanded clones were greater in CD8+ T cells than in CD4+.

Autoimmune disease history or systemic immunosuppression excluded patients. This table comes from immunoSEQ multiplex PCR, and its TCRdb copy is limited to in-frame clones, with some not included. Among 45,000 to 65,000 clones, approximately 85% were seen once, and the ten largest hold 8.5% to 14%. The sequence derives from an adult with an advanced solid tumor such as melanoma, head and neck, liver or kidney cancer. Sequences were derived from CD4+ or CD8+ T cells sorted from blood, sampled in a trial of the OX40 agonist ivuxolimab.

CDR3 DNA sequence: TGCGCCAGCAGCCACCAGGAAGGTCAGCCCCAGCATTTT. Translation gives CASSHQEGQPQHF. The V call is TRBV4-1, the J call TRBJ1-5; no clear D. CDR3 length: 13 amino acids. V lost 3 bases to trimming and J lost 6 bases, with 9 bases between them. Germline CDR1 and CDR2: MGHRA and YSYEKL.